The clone carrying this TCR beta chain has ten or more counts. This sample was taken from a study of CD8 T cells in ankylosing spondylitis. TCRdb called the 5' RACE reads again in MiXCR, with one record for every CDR3 protein. In the table there are some 250,000 distinct CDR3 sequences, roughly a quarter of which are singletons. CDR1 and CDR2 from the germline V gene are ENHRY and SYGVKD. The CDR3 covers 12 residues. The ends were cut back, 8 bases at V and 5 bases at J, with 10 bases in the middle. The chain joins TRBV10-3 to TRBJ2-4; D remains unclear. Sequencing was carried out using blood, either unsorted or a sorted T cell fraction (not recorded which). This clonotype was obtained from a male donor with ankylosing spondylitis or in good health (not recorded which). The CDR3 DNA reads as TGTGCCATCGGGCGCGCCGAAAACATTCAGTACTTC. It yields the protein CAIGRAENIQYF.